This T cell receptor beta chain stems from a study of T-cell memory formation after mild COVID-19. With regard to this clonotype: No antigen is known for it.

Researchers used 5'RACE with constant-segment primers to make TCR alpha and TCR beta cDNA libraries that carry sample barcodes and UMIs. TCRdb reprocessed the 5' RACE reads via MiXCR and lists one record per CDR3 protein. The table shows more than 250,000 distinct CDR3 sequences, with approximately 15% occurring only once. Study-wide results and limits: Day 15 to 85 contractors were CD4/CD8 balanced; later expanders leaned CD4+. CD8+ contracting clones occupied EMRA, while CD4+ ones occupied mainly CM and EM.

Unmatched junction bases numbered 9, after V lost 3 bases and J lost 7 bases. The V gene's germline CDR1 is SGHAT and CDR2 FQNNGV. This CDR3 contains 15 residues. The chain joins TRBV11-2 to TRBJ2-1; 7 bases match TRBD1. The sample was PBMCs or a T cell subset sorted from them (not recorded which). This TCR derives from a young man who had mild COVID-19 (a few samples of this study predate the infection). Cell type and time point are not known. CDR3: CASSLGVTGPNEQFF. The CDR3 nucleotides are TGTGCCAGCAGCTTGGGGGTGACAGGGCCGAATGAGCAGTTCTTC.